Listed below are T cell receptor beta chains from one sample, sequenced in a study of spatial heterogeneity in lung cancer. MiXCR, applied by TCRdb to the 5' RACE reads, yields one record per CDR3 protein. The table shows 7,500 to 10,000 distinct CDR3 sequences, with approximately 54% occurring only once. The source material was lung tumor tissue, sampled at surgery. The receptor source for this set is a female donor with early-stage non-small cell lung cancer. The conserved cysteine and the conserved F or W are not part of the CDR3 here. The D gene is left open where the match is weak. Part of the rows lack a size; the others show once, few, many or a class for expanded clones.

TRBV18 TRBD1 . ASSRDSYGYT
TRBV5-1 . . ASSLSTSGNTIY
TRBV10-3 . . AISAAGIHNYGYT
TRBV15 . . ATRSPGSGNYGYT
TRBV3-1 TRBD2 . ASSPLAGAYNEQF
TRBV4-3 . . ASSQVVAGGSYNSPLH
TRBV30 TRBD1 few AWSVGQGVLETQY
TRBV2 TRBD2 once ASSENLAGETQY
TRBV6-1 TRBD2 large ASYTSGRSYNEQF
TRBV10-3 TRBD2 . AISSGGAYEQY
TRBV20-1 . . SAREVNDYEQY
TRBV7-9 . . ASSLSNEQF